This TCR beta chain appears in the sequencing data of a study of shared clonotypes between healthy human individuals. Study as a whole: Researchers drew samples from two women and three men aged 18 to 49.

The CDR3 loop spans 16 amino acids. After removal of 2 bases from V and 5 bases from J, the junction contained 4 bases not matched to a gene. CDR1 and CDR2 from the germline V gene are SGHRS and YFSETQ. Of note for this clone: Its antigen is as yet unknown.

Study-level results: Shared clonotypes: 4.5% to 5% naive CD4, around 4% naive CD8, 2.3% memory CD4, about 0.41% memory CD8. Specimens sampled were limited to blood, with tissue repertoires likely differing.

Here immunoSEQ multiplex PCR was the method, and the copy in TCRdb shows in-frame clones only, minus some. The data show 400,000 to 600,000 clones, about 96% seen once. The genes are TRBV5-1 and TRBJ2-3, with TRBD2 identical over 14 bases. What was sequenced was naive CD4+ T cells sorted from blood. Subset meaning: CD45RA+ positively selected. This TCR came from a woman younger than 45 in good health. DNA for the CDR3: TGCGCCAGCAGCTTCGGACTAGCGGGAGGAGGAGATACGCAGTATTTT. It specifies CASSFGLAGGGDTQYF.